The 3 T cell receptor beta chains given below trace back to one sample, sequenced in a study of tumor-infiltrating lymphocytes in primary liver carcinoma. Total RNA (approximately 0.5 ug) served as template for TCR beta cDNA synthesis primed by a constant-region primer. Libraries covering TCR beta were generated through three nested multiplex PCR rounds (using a slightly modified ARM-PCR). The study ran its first two PCR rounds for nine to eleven cycles each, using TRBV1-TRBV30 forward primers and a C-beta reverse primer. TCRdb used MiXCR to reprocess the multiplex PCR reads, holding one entry per CDR3 protein. The data hold over 250,000 distinct CDR3 sequences, with 45% to 70% observed a single time. Germline DNA was also extracted, with blood RNA taken from unsorted whole blood. The source material was peripheral blood. These receptors were taken from a woman in her twenties or thirties with primary liver carcinoma and hepatitis B virus infection.

Concerning this clonotype itself: Just one base apart from a much larger clone, this may be a read error. This sequence joins TRBV12-3 or TRBV12-4 and TRBJ2-7; tentative D call: TRBD2 (6 bases). Trimming pared 3 bases from V and 4 bases from J, leaving 16 bases between. The CDR3 runs to 15 residues. The CDR3 coding sequence is TGTGCCAGCAGTTTCAGCATGGGGGGTGGGTACGAGCAGTACTTC. This codes for CASSFSMGGGYEQYF.

The table lists this clonotype with a few counts. The chain couples TRBV2 to TRBJ1-1; no clear D gene. Germline CDR1 is SNHLY and CDR2 is FYNNEI. The CDR3 is 14 amino acids. The ends were cut back, 3 bases at V and 1 base at J, with 9 bases in the middle. This CDR3 reads CASSEHRRNTEAFF. For the CDR3, the DNA is TGTGCCAGCAGTGAGCATAGGCGGAACACTGAAGCTTTCTTT.

Points on this clonotype: At one end, the junction sequence differs from germline, possibly due to a read error. This rearrangement joins TRBV12-3 or TRBV12-4 to TRBJ1-2, with no clear D. This CDR3 region has 13 residues. The CDR3 loop reads CASSFEARYDYTF. As DNA, the CDR3 is TGTGCCAGCAGTTTTGAGGCGAGGTATGACTACACCTTC.